This T cell receptor (beta chain) was recorded in a study of blood T cell repertoires in COVID-19. Study in general: The samples span acute and convalescent COVID-19 from the United States, Italy and Spain. T cells, B-cell-depleted T cells, or PBMCs supplied cDNA or gDNA.

As processed by the authors: Estimation of nucleated cell counts relied on the amplification of reference gene primers. Produced via immunoSEQ multiplex PCR; TCRdb's table is partial and in-frame only. V, J and clone size derive from that table, while D and trimming were established from the DNA sequence. The sample lists roughly 210,000 clones; less than 90% were seen once. The CDR3 consists of 12 residues. Germline assignment: CDR1 MDHEN and CDR2 SYDVKM. Trimming pared 6 bases from V and 2 bases from J, leaving 7 bases between. The sequence was collected from a woman of 80 years or more with COVID-19, enrolled during active disease. Input material: peripheral blood. The V call is TRBV28, the J call TRBJ1-1; D is unresolved. The CDR3 spells CASSQENTEAFF. Here the CDR3 DNA reads TGTGCCAGCAGCCAGGAAAACACTGAAGCTTTCTTT.